A single sample gave rise to the 27 T cell receptor beta chains below, sequenced in a study of Ad26.COV2.S vaccination and SARS-CoV-2 variants. Sequenced by immunoSEQ multiplex PCR; TCRdb stores in-frame clones only, minus some. The sample has 350,000 to 600,000 clones, 80% to 90% seen once. Indicated treatment: approximately 18 received Ad26.COV2.S at low or high dose, single or two shots; 5 received placebo; per-sample allocation not given. Collection of samples fell on day 63 after the first vaccine or placebo injection. This specimen was peripheral blood, taken in a trial of Ad26.COV2.S vaccine versus placebo. The receptors were gathered from a person between 18 and 65 years old who received the Ad26.COV2.S COVID-19 vaccine or a placebo.

The sample holds a few counts of this clone. This chain links TRBV19 with TRBJ1-3; TRBD1 might be the D (5 bases). V lost 3 bases and J 0 bases, leaving 6 bases between the germline ends. The CDR3 totals 14 residues. Germline assignment: CDR1 LNHDA and CDR2 SQIVND (reference sequence). The CDR3 region has the DNA TGTGCCAGTAGTATGGGGCTCTCTGGAAACACCATATATTTT. It is translated as CASSMGLSGNTIYF.

This clone was seen once. The chain's CDR3 is CSVVGTDPTEAFF. In DNA, the CDR3 is TGCAGCGTTGTTGGGACCGACCCGACTGAAGCTTTCTTT. This sequence joins TRBV29-1 and TRBJ1-1; weak D call: TRBD1 (5 bases). With 4 bases removed from V and 5 bases from J, the gap between germline ends came to 14 bases. The length of the CDR3 is 13 residues. Germline CDR1 reads SQVTM; CDR2 reads ANQGSEA.

CDR3 bases: TGTGCCAGCAGCTACGCGACTGGGGGATTGGACGAGCAGTACTTC. Its translation: CASSYATGGLDEQYF. V gene TRBV7-9 combines with J gene TRBJ2-7; D might be TRBD1 or TRBD2, each matching 5 bases. Looked up from germline, CDR1 is SEHNR and CDR2 is FQNEAQ (reference sequence). Trimming cost V 4 bases and J 5 bases, with 18 bases left between them. The CDR3 has 15 residues.

This chain joins TRBV7-9 and TRBJ2-1; D uncertain. The CDR3 spans 17 residues. Germline V CDR1 and CDR2: SEHNR, FQNEAQ (reference sequence). The germline V and J ends were trimmed by 4 bases and 0 bases, with 16 bases remaining between them. The CDR3 spells CASSSPYEQSSYNEQFF. For the CDR3, the DNA is TGTGCCAGCAGCTCCCCCTACGAACAGAGCTCCTACAATGAGCAGTTCTTC.

The genes are TRBV29-1 and TRBJ2-7; 7 bases align to TRBD1. Germline V gives CDR1 SQVTM, CDR2 ANQGSEA. V lost 5 bases to trimming and J lost 2 bases; unmatched junction nucleotides: 9. The length of the CDR3 is 14 residues. CDR3 sequence (DNA): TGCAGCGTTTCGGGGACAGCCGAACCCTACGAGCAGTACTTC. Translation gives CSVSGTAEPYEQYF.

This chain joins TRBV18 and TRBJ1-5; D gene ambiguous. V lost 2 bases and J lost 3, with 5 bases in between. The CDR3 has 13 amino acids. CDR1 and CDR2 (germline): KGHSH, LQKENI. The CDR3, as DNA: TGTGCCAGCTCACCAGGAAACAATCAGCCCCAGCATTTT. It is translated as CASSPGNNQPQHF.

In DNA, the CDR3 is TGTGCCAGCAGTGATGGAGGGTATAGCAATCAGCCCCAGCATTTT. Protein sequence: CASSDGGYSNQPQHF. This chain connects TRBV6-1 to TRBJ1-5; D not certain. The CDR3 loop spans 15 amino acids. Germline V CDR1 and CDR2: MNHNS, SASEGT. Trimming removed 3 bases at V and 0 bases at J, with 9 bases between.

The chain links TRBV3-1 (or the pseudogene TRBV3-2) to TRBJ1-4; D is possibly TRBD1 (5 bases). The CDR3 consists of 15 residues. Trimming stripped 3 bases from V and 0 bases from J, with 8 bases between. CDR1 and CDR2 (germline): LGHDT, YNNKEL (reference sequence). The CDR3 spells CASSQGPATNEKLFF. CDR3 nucleotides: TGTGCCAGCAGCCAGGGGCCCGCAACTAATGAAAAACTGTTTTTT.

This clone has more than one count but fewer than ten. The V call is TRBV10-3, the J call TRBJ1-4; D gene uncertain. The CDR3 length is 13 residues. V gave up 0 bases and J gave up 8 bases, with 7 bases separating them. Germline CDR1 reads ENHRY; CDR2 reads SYGVKD. CDR3 bases: TGTGCCATCAGTGAGTCGGCCCTGGAAAAACTGTTTTTT. Encoded protein: CAISESALEKLFF.

The chain recombines TRBV27 with TRBJ1-2; weak D call: TRBD1 (5 bases). The CDR3 consists of 15 residues. Germline V lookup: CDR1 MNHEY, CDR2 SMNVEV (reference sequence). V lost 3 bases to trimming and J lost 4 bases, with 15 bases between them. CDR3 in DNA: TGTGCCAGCAGTTTTAGGGGCAGATCTATCTATGGCTACACCTTC. Its protein is CASSFRGRSIYGYTF.

This clone showed up just a few times. The J gene is TRBJ1-1, the V gene TRBV7-2; TRBD1 is a possible D gene (6 bases). V was trimmed by 5 bases and J by 1 base, leaving 8 bases between them. The CDR3 covers 13 residues. The germline V gene encodes CDR1 SGHTA and CDR2 FQGNSA. Here the CDR3 reads CASSAQGNTEAFF. DNA for the CDR3: TGTGCCAGCAGCGCACAGGGGAACACTGAAGCTTTCTTT.

The V gene is TRBV18, the J gene TRBJ2-7, with D perhaps given as TRBD1 or TRBD2 (6 bases each). Germline V CDR1 and CDR2: KGHSH, LQKENI. The CDR3 covers 16 residues. V lost 3 bases to trimming and J lost 0 bases, with 15 bases between them. CDR3 sequence: CASSPPGGTVSYEQYF. The CDR3 DNA is TGTGCCAGCTCACCTCCCGGGGGCACTGTCTCCTACGAGCAGTACTTC.

The chain couples TRBV29-1 to TRBJ1-3; the D gene is possibly TRBD1 (5 bases). Trimming took off 6 bases at V and 1 base at J, with 10 bases between the two ends. The germline gives CDR1 SQVTM, CDR2 ANQGSEA. This CDR3 contains 13 residues. The CDR3 DNA follows: TGCAGCGTGGGTGGACAATCTGGAAACACCATATATTTT. It encodes CSVGGQSGNTIYF. Using reference TRBV29-1 and TRBJ1-3 for the parts outside the CDR3, the full variable domain is SAVISQKPSRDICQRGTSLTIQCQVDSQVTMMFWYRQQPGQSLTLIATANQGSEATYESGFVIDKFPISRPNLTFSTLTVSNMSPEDSSIYLCSVGGQSGNTIYFGEGSWLTVV.

Here the CDR3 reads CASSHYPSGGTSTDTQYF. The CDR3 DNA reads TGTGCCAGCAGCCACTACCCTAGCGGGGGGACTAGCACAGATACGCAGTATTTT. The J gene is TRBJ2-3, the V gene TRBV3-1 (or the pseudogene TRBV3-2); 11 bases line up with TRBD2. Unmatched junction bases numbered 8, after V lost 3 bases and J lost 0 bases. CDR3 length: 18 amino acids. Germline V CDR1 and CDR2: LGHDT, YNNKEL (reference sequence).

This chain connects TRBV7-3 to TRBJ1-5; no clear D. Germline assignment: CDR1 SGHTA and CDR2 FQGTGA. This CDR3 region has 13 residues. V lost 0 bases to trimming and J lost 5 bases, with 5 bases between them. Here the CDR3 DNA reads TGTGCCAGCAGCTTAACGTCAGATCAGCCCCAGCATTTT. Its translation: CASSLTSDQPQHF.

The V and J genes are TRBV7-9 and TRBJ1-4; TRBD1 matches 10 bases. Germline trimming cut 1 base from V and 3 bases from J; bases unmatched to any gene: 2. Per germline, CDR1 SEHNR and CDR2 FQNEAQ (reference sequence). This CDR3 has 16 amino acids. CDR3 coding DNA: TGTGCCAGCAGCTTAGGGGACAGGGGACCTAATGAAAAACTGTTTTTT. As protein: CASSLGDRGPNEKLFF.

V gene TRBV18 combines with J gene TRBJ1-1; perhaps TRBD1 as D (5 bases). In germline, CDR1 is KGHSH, CDR2 LQKENI. The CDR3 is made up of 13 amino acids. V lost 1 base and J lost 10, with 13 bases in between. The CDR3 DNA is TGTGCCAGCTCACCACGAGACAGTACATCAGCTTTCTTT. This translates into CASSPRDSTSAFF. The variable domain in full, completed from reference TRBV18 and TRBJ1-1, reads NAGVMQNPRHLVRRRGQEARLRCSPMKGHSHVYWYRQLPEEGLKFMVYLQKENIIDESGMPKERFSAEFPKEGPSILRIQQVVRGDSAAYFCASSPRDSTSAFFGQGTRLTVV.

The CDR3 spells CASSQGDSLLNTEAFF. The CDR3 DNA follows: TGCGCCAGCAGCCAAGGGGACAGCCTTCTGAACACTGAAGCTTTCTTT. The rearrangement joins TRBV4-1 to TRBJ1-1, with 7 bases aligning to TRBD1. CDR3 size: 16 residues. Per germline, CDR1 MGHRA and CDR2 YSYEKL. J was trimmed by 0 bases and V by 1 base; bases with no gene match: 5.

J is TRBJ1-2 and V is TRBV5-6; 7 bases are shared with TRBD1. With 2 bases clipped from V and 7 bases from J, the junction kept 5 bases outside the gene matches. This CDR3 comprises 13 residues. Germline V gene lookup returns CDR1 SGHDT and CDR2 YYEEEE. The CDR3 region is CASSFGTEGGYTF. CDR3 nucleotides: TGTGCCAGCAGCTTTGGGACAGAGGGTGGCTACACCTTC. The variable domain in full, completed from reference TRBV5-6 and TRBJ1-2, reads DAGVTQSPTHLIKTRGQQVTLRCSPKSGHDTVSWYQQALGQGPQFIFQYYEEEERQRGNFPDRFSGHQFPNYSSELNVNALLLGDSALYLCASSFGTEGGYTFGSGTRLTVV.

As concerns this clone: Other nucleotide sequences in the sample specify the same CDR3. This rearrangement joins TRBV30 to TRBJ1-5, with D unclear. V gave up 1 base and J gave up 1 base, with 5 bases separating them. The germline CDR1 and CDR2 sequences are GTSNPN and SVGIG (reference sequence). This CDR3 region has 13 residues. CDR3 nucleotides: TGTGCCTGGAGTGCAGACAGCAATCAGCCCCAGCATTTT. The encoded protein is CAWSADSNQPQHF.

The chain recombines TRBV7-9 with TRBJ2-2, with TRBD2 matching 16 bases. Germline V gives CDR1 SEHNR, CDR2 FQNEAQ (reference sequence). This CDR3 has 19 amino acids. V shed 5 bases and J 5 bases; nucleotides not matched to a gene: 11. CDR3 amino acids: CASSPGLAGGRYGTGELFF. The CDR3 DNA follows: TGTGCCAGCAGCCCGGGACTAGCGGGAGGGAGGTACGGAACCGGGGAGCTGTTTTTT.

Here the CDR3 reads CASSLFSSGLGNIQYF. In DNA, the CDR3 is TGTGCCAGCAGCTTATTTTCATCGGGCCTGGGGAACATTCAGTACTTC. The V gene is TRBV7-2, the J gene TRBJ2-4; D ambiguous. The CDR3 has 16 residues. The V gene's germline CDR1 is SGHTA and CDR2 FQGNSA. V lost 2 bases and J 7 bases, leaving 18 bases between the germline ends.

The V call is TRBV4-1, the J call TRBJ2-2, with 12 bases aligning to TRBD2. The CDR3 totals 18 residues. Germline assignment: CDR1 MGHRA and CDR2 YSYEKL. V shed 2 bases, J shed 5 bases, and the junction held 9 bases outside the gene matches. The CDR3 loop reads CASSQRSGLAGNTGELFF. The CDR3 region has the DNA TGCGCCAGCAGCCAAAGATCCGGACTAGCGGGAAATACCGGGGAGCTGTTTTTT.

The gene calls are TRBV10-2 and TRBJ2-1, with 16 positions matching TRBD2. Trimming cost V 7 bases and J 12 bases; bases outside gene matches: 6. This CDR3 has 14 residues. Germline V gene data show CDR1 as WSHSY and CDR2 as SAAADI. The CDR3 DNA reads TGCGCCAGCATCCCGGGACTAGCGGGAGGGATGCAGTTCTTC. Translating it yields CASIPGLAGGMQFF.

The V and J genes are TRBV29-1 and TRBJ2-1; D call uncertain. Germline lookup yields CDR1 SQVTM and CDR2 ANQGSEA. CDR3 length equals 10 residues. Trimming shortened V by 7 bases and J by 4 bases, and 5 bases separated the two germline ends. DNA for the CDR3: TGCAGCGGGGGATACAATGAGCAGTTCTTC. Encoded protein: CSGGYNEQFF.

There are a few counts of this clone. The V call is TRBV5-1, the J call TRBJ2-7, with D perhaps TRBD2 (6 bases). The CDR3 contains 14 residues. Between the trimmed V and J ends, which lost 0 bases and 3 bases, there was a span of 10 bases. Germline CDR1 and CDR2: SGHRS and YFSETQ. CDR3 loop: CASSLDRELYEQYF. The CDR3 DNA is TGCGCCAGCAGCTTGGACCGGGAGCTCTACGAGCAGTACTTC.

The rearrangement links TRBV5-1 to TRBJ1-6; unclear D gene. CDR3 length: 13 residues. The V gene's germline CDR1 is SGHRS and CDR2 YFSETQ. V lost 4 bases to trimming and J lost 10 bases, with 12 bases between them. CDR3 sequence reads: CASSITVVSPLHF. The DNA of the CDR3 is TGCGCCAGCAGCATAACGGTGGTCTCACCCCTCCACTTT. The full variable domain, completed using reference TRBV5-1 and TRBJ1-6, is KAGVTQTPRYLIKTRGQQVTLSCSPISGHRSVSWYQQTPGQGLQFLFEYFSETQRNKGNFPGRFSGRQFSNSRSEMNVSTLELGDSALYLCASSITVVSPLHFGNGTRLTVT.